These T cell receptor beta chains were read from a single sample in a study of blood T cell repertoires in COVID-19. TCRdb's table, derived via immunoSEQ multiplex PCR, lists solely in-frame clones and lacks some. The table shows roughly 200,000 clones, with around 80% occurring only once. The sample consisted of peripheral blood. The source is an older woman with acute or convalescent COVID-19. Each CDR3 is given with its conserved first and last residue. The D gene is left open where the match is weak.

TRBV12-3/TRBV12-4 | NA | CASSNSGANVLTF
TRBV6-4 | TRBD1 | CASHRDRVGHSGNTIYF
TRBV12-5 | TRBD1 | CASSTGVNQPQHF
TRBV2 | NA | CASLRNTEAFF
TRBV6-1 | TRBD2 | CASSDRGGATGELFF
TRBV19 | TRBD1 | CASSPSDRAYYGYTF
TRBV19 | TRBD2 | CASSPDGGRARNEQFF
TRBV15 | TRBD1 | CATSAPDRGNTGELFF
TRBV11-2 | TRBD1 | CASSLTGAGGAYTIYF
TRBV7-2 | TRBD1 | CASSLRQGNQPQHF
TRBV18 | TRBD1 | CASSPDGTAGNTIYF
TRBV28 | TRBD1 | CASSFPDRVRQPQHF
TRBV9 | TRBD2 | CASSPLAGGNTGELFF
TRBV18 | NA | CASSPEADTQYF
TRBV6-5 | NA | CASSQYNEQFF
TRBV5-1 | NA | CASRHTGSWNTEAFF
TRBV7-3 | NA | CASSLWAGEQFF